The 31 T cell receptor beta chains listed next were all sequenced from one sample in a study of metastatic and nonmetastatic thyroid tumors. From the PCR reads, TCRdb re-called clones with MiXCR. Among about 69,000 clones, approximately 15% were seen once, and the ten largest hold about 6%. Prior to thyroid surgery, none of the patients had received any treatment. The specimen was blood. The receptors stem from a male donor with papillary thyroid cancer or a benign thyroid nodule (not recorded which). Some clones in this sample may be carry-over from other donors' samples.

This clone showed up many times. The rearrangement uses TRBV18 and TRBJ2-5; TRBD1 might be the D (7 bases). CDR3 length: 16 residues. Germline V gives CDR1 KGHSH, CDR2 LQKENI. Trimming removed 6 bases from V and 2 bases from J, with 19 bases in between. CDR3 amino acids: CASSLRGDGLQETQYF. The CDR3 nucleotides are TGTGCCAGCTCCCTCAGGGGGGATGGACTTCAAGAGACCCAGTACTTC.

This clone was recorded at least ten times. The V gene is TRBV6-1, the J gene TRBJ1-2, with 12 nucleotides matching TRBD1. This CDR3 region has 15 residues. V was clipped by 6 bases and J by 4 bases; unmatched bases: 6. Germline CDR1 is MNHNS and CDR2 is SASEGT. CDR3 loop: CASSRDRGLSYGYTF. DNA for the CDR3: TGTGCCAGCAGCCGGGACAGGGGGCTGTCCTATGGCTACACCTTC.

This clone has more than one count but fewer than ten. Germline and junction disagree at one end, which may indicate a read error. The V call is TRBV6-9, the J call TRBJ1-5; 7 nucleotides line up with TRBD1. The germline CDR1 and CDR2 sequences are MNHGY and SVAAGI. CDR3 length equals 14 residues. In DNA form, the CDR3 reads TGTGCCAGCCTAACAGGGGACTGGTATCAGACCCAGCATTTT. This encodes CASLTGDWYQTQHF.

The table lists this clone with many counts. The rearrangement links TRBV7-9 to TRBJ2-1; 11 nucleotides agree with TRBD2. There are 15 residues in the CDR3. Germline V gene data show CDR1 as SEHNR and CDR2 as FQNEAQ (reference sequence). Trimming at V came to 4 bases and at J to 4 bases, leaving 3 bases not matched to a gene. The CDR3 loop is CASSSGTSGYNEQFF. The CDR3 DNA reads TGTGCCAGCAGCTCCGGGACTAGCGGATACAATGAGCAGTTCTTC.

This clone was recorded many times. The chain combines TRBV7-2 with TRBJ1-3; D is ambiguous. Germline V gene sequence: CDR1 SGHTA, CDR2 FQGNSA. The CDR3 runs 15 residues. Trimming left V 5 bases short and J 0 bases short, with 11 bases between. CDR3 sequence reads: CASSMERTSGNTIYF. CDR3 DNA sequence: TGTGCCAGCAGCATGGAGAGAACCTCTGGAAACACCATATATTTT. The full variable domain, completed using reference TRBV7-2 and TRBJ1-3, is GAGVSQSPSNKVTEKGKDVELRCDPISGHTALYWYRQSLGQGLEFLIYFQGNSAPDKSGLPSDRFSAERTGGSVSTLTIQRTQQEDSAVYLCASSMERTSGNTIYFGEGSWLTVV.

In this sample, this clone turned up many times. The rearrangement links TRBV5-1 to TRBJ2-7; 8 nucleotides match TRBD1. The CDR3 length is 16 residues. V dropped 0 bases and J dropped 2; count of bases not matched to a gene: 7. In germline, CDR1 is SGHRS, CDR2 YFSETQ. The DNA for the CDR3 is TGCGCCAGCAGCTTGGCCGGAAGGACAGGGACCTACGAGCAGTACTTC. Its protein is CASSLAGRTGTYEQYF.

This clone was picked up a small number of times. This may stem from a read error, because a much larger clone lies one nucleotide away. The V gene is TRBV24-1, the J gene TRBJ2-4; the D is unclear. Germline CDR1 KGHDR, CDR2 SFDVKD. Trimming removed 4 bases from V and 2 bases from J, with 11 bases in between. There are 15 residues in the CDR3. DNA for the CDR3: TGTGCCACCAGTGAGTCAGGAGAATCCAAAAACATTCAGTACTTC. It translates to CATSESGESKNIQYF.

In its sample, this clone was seen many times. The V call is TRBV29-1, the J call TRBJ1-1; D gene unclear. The CDR3 runs to 11 residues. The germline CDR1 and CDR2 sequences are SQVTM and ANQGSEA. V was clipped by 4 bases and J by 0 bases, with 3 bases between them. CDR3 region: CSVGVNTEAFF. The DNA for the CDR3 is TGCAGCGTTGGGGTGAACACTGAAGCTTTCTTT.

This clone has more than one count but fewer than ten. This rearrangement joins TRBV6-2 or TRBV6-3 to TRBJ2-7; tentative D call: TRBD1 (6 bases). Germline values: CDR1 MNHEY, CDR2 SVGEGT. The CDR3 runs 12 residues. The CDR3 protein is CDSYGQTYEQYV. The CDR3 nucleotides read TGTGACAGCTACGGACAGACCTACGAGCAGTACGTC.

This clone has a handful of counts. Sequence at one end of the junction differs from germline and may be a read error. The sample contains more than one DNA sequence encoding this CDR3. J is TRBJ1-3 and V is TRBV5-6; unclear D gene. The germline gives CDR1 SGHDT, CDR2 YYEEEE. This CDR3 is 13 amino acids long. In DNA, the CDR3 is TGTGCCAGCAACTCACTGGCAGGAAACACTATATATTTT. This sequence encodes CASNSLAGNTIYF. Full variable domain (missing parts from reference TRBV5-6 and TRBJ1-3): DAGVTQSPTHLIKTRGQQVTLRCSPKSGHDTVSWYQQALGQGPQFIFQYYEEEERQRGNFPDRFSGHQFPNYSSELNVNALLLGDSALYLCASNSLAGNTIYFGEGSWLTVV.

This clone showed up just a few times. A read error may be the cause here, since a much bigger clone is one base away. The rearrangement links TRBV9 to TRBJ2-5; 7 bases agree with TRBD1. The CDR3 sequence is 14 residues long. V lost 4 bases, J lost 4 bases, and 7 bases stayed unmatched. The V gene's germline CDR1 is SGDLS and CDR2 YYNGEE. CDR3 nucleotide sequence: TGTGCCAGCAGCTTAAGGCCAGGGGGAGAGACCCAGTACTTC. As protein: CASSLRPGGETQYF.

This clone occurred many times. The chain has TRBV9 and TRBJ1-2; D is unclear. Trimming shortened V by 0 bases and J by 4 bases, and 16 bases separated the two germline ends. This CDR3 contains 16 residues. Per germline, CDR1 SGDLS and CDR2 YYNGEE. The chain's CDR3 is CASSVGEGKIRYGYTF. CDR3 DNA: TGTGCCAGCAGCGTAGGAGAGGGTAAAATCCGCTATGGCTACACCTTC.

This clone was seen ten or more times. This chain uses TRBV7-9 with TRBJ2-2; D might be TRBD1 or TRBD2, each matching 5 bases. CDR1 and CDR2 from the germline V gene are SEHNR and FQNEAQ (reference sequence). The CDR3 has 15 residues. The V end was cut by 4 bases, the J end by 2 bases, with 11 bases between. The CDR3 DNA reads as TGTGCCAGCAGCTACCGGGACCCCAACACCGGGGAGCTGTTTTTT. Protein sequence: CASSYRDPNTGELFF.

This clone occurred many times. The rearrangement uses TRBV28 and TRBJ2-7; D is unclear. V shed 4 bases and J shed 2 bases, with 21 bases lying between them. The length of the CDR3 is 17 residues. The germline gives CDR1 MDHEN, CDR2 SYDVKM. CDR3: CASSSSRVARDPYEQYF. Here the CDR3 DNA reads TGTGCCAGCAGTTCCTCTCGTGTGGCACGAGACCCCTACGAGCAGTACTTC.

This clone was picked up many times. The chain is built from TRBV19 and TRBJ2-4; D is perhaps TRBD2 (6 bases). The germline V and J ends were trimmed by 1 base and 9 bases, with 13 bases remaining between them. The CDR3 is 14 amino acids. CDR1 and CDR2 from the germline V gene are LNHDA and SQIVND (reference sequence). CDR3 amino acids: CASSIATSWSIQYF. In nucleotides, the CDR3 is TGTGCCAGTAGTATAGCAACTAGCTGGAGCATTCAGTACTTC. Full variable domain (rest looked up from reference TRBV19 and TRBJ2-4): DGGITQSPKYLFRKEGQNVTLSCEQNLNHDAMYWYRQDPGQGLRLIYYSQIVNDFQKGDIAEGYSVSREKKESFPLTVTSAQKNPTAFYLCASSIATSWSIQYFGAGTRLSVL.

This clone has a count of ten or more. V gene TRBV19 combines with J gene TRBJ2-1; D uncertain. Trimming left V 7 bases short and J 0 bases short, with 10 bases between. CDR3 length equals 14 residues. Germline V lookup: CDR1 LNHDA, CDR2 SQIVND (reference sequence). CDR3 in amino acids: CASMEDDSYNEQFF. The CDR3 coding sequence is TGTGCCAGTATGGAAGATGACTCCTACAATGAGCAGTTCTTC. Filled out from reference TRBV19 and TRBJ2-1, the complete variable domain reads DGGITQSPKYLFRKEGQNVTLSCEQNLNHDAMYWYRQDPGQGLRLIYYSQIVNDFQKGDIAEGYSVSREKKESFPLTVTSAQKNPTAFYLCASMEDDSYNEQFFGPGTRLTVL.

This clone was counted at least ten times. The genes are TRBV5-6 and TRBJ1-2, with TRBD1 matching over 8 bases. The junction had 9 bases not matched to a gene; V was cut back by 1 base and J by 7 bases. CDR3 length: 15 residues. Germline loops: CDR1 SGHDT, CDR2 YYEEEE. The chain's CDR3 is CASSLWWQGAGGYTF. The CDR3 bases are TGTGCCAGCAGCTTGTGGTGGCAGGGGGCCGGTGGCTACACCTTC.

This clone was observed at least ten times. The V gene is TRBV4-1, the J gene TRBJ1-2; D gene unclear. The germline CDR1 and CDR2 sequences are MGHRA and YSYEKL. The CDR3 contains 15 residues. Trimming took off 4 bases at V and 4 bases at J, with 16 bases between the two ends. The CDR3 DNA is TGCGCCAGCAGCCCGCCCGACAAAGCCACCTATGGCTACACCTTC. This gives the protein CASSPPDKATYGYTF.

Only a few counts were recorded for this clone. A single base separates this from a much larger clone, so it may be a read error. The chain has TRBV4-3 and TRBJ2-1; D not certain. Per germline, CDR1 LGHNA and CDR2 YSLEER. The CDR3 covers 14 residues. Trimming removed 3 bases from V and 8 bases from J, with 14 bases in between. CDR3 in amino acids: CASSQEPLCYEQFF. As DNA, the CDR3 is TGCGCCAGCAGCCAGGAGCCGCTATGCTATGAGCAGTTCTTC.

This clone appeared many times. A read error may explain this, as a much larger clone is one base away. The conserved final phenylalanine or tryptophan is absent from the CDR3, which likely points to a read error. The chain is built from TRBV28 and TRBJ2-1; 7 bases map to TRBD2. This CDR3 is built from 14 residues. J was trimmed by 4 bases and V by 6 bases; bases with no gene match: 6. Germline-derived CDR1 and CDR2 are MDHEN and SYDVKM. The CDR3 nucleotides read TGTGCCAGCAGACAAGGGACTACTTACAATGAGCAGTTCCTC. This codes for CASRQGTTYNEQFL.

This clone was counted many times. The J gene is TRBJ2-1, the V gene TRBV28, with D unresolved. The CDR3 is 12 residues long. V was trimmed by 5 bases and J by 6 bases, leaving 8 bases between them. The germline V gene has CDR1 MDHEN and CDR2 SYDVKM. CDR3 coding DNA: TGTGCCAGCAGTCGCCCTATCAATGAGCAGTTCTTC. This gives the protein CASSRPINEQFF.

A few counts support this clone. CDR3 region: CASSLSTGGEGNEQFF. Written as DNA, the CDR3 is TGTGCCAGCTCACTTTCGACAGGGGGCGAAGGCAATGAGCAGTTCTTC. The chain links TRBV18 to TRBJ2-1; 10 nucleotides line up with TRBD1. The CDR3 length is 16 residues. Germline loops: CDR1 KGHSH, CDR2 LQKENI. V lost 4 bases to trimming and J lost 6 bases; unmatched junction nucleotides: 9.

This clone came up a few times. The rearrangement uses TRBV5-1 and TRBJ1-1, with D tentatively TRBD1 (6 bases). Trimming cost V 0 bases and J 3 bases, with 9 bases left between them. The germline V gene encodes CDR1 SGHRS and CDR2 YFSETQ. The CDR3 contains 14 residues. The DNA for the CDR3 is TGCGCCAGCAGCTTGGGACAGGAGGACACTGAAGCTTTCTTT. Translation gives CASSLGQEDTEAFF.

The J gene is TRBJ2-7, the V gene TRBV7-2, with D possibly being TRBD1 or TRBD2 (5 bases each). In germline, CDR1 is SGHTA, CDR2 FQGNSA. V was trimmed by 6 bases and J by 2 bases, leaving 14 bases between them. This CDR3 region has 14 residues. CDR3 in DNA: TGTGCCAGCAGATCCGGGACGGACACCTACGAGCAGTACTTC. It translates to CASRSGTDTYEQYF. Based on the CDR3 plus reference TRBV7-2 and TRBJ2-7, the full variable domain is GAGVSQSPSNKVTEKGKDVELRCDPISGHTALYWYRQSLGQGLEFLIYFQGNSAPDKSGLPSDRFSAERTGGSVSTLTIQRTQQEDSAVYLCASRSGTDTYEQYFGPGTRLTVT.

This clone was seen at least ten times. The chain combines TRBV9 with TRBJ1-3; D might be TRBD1 (5 bases). In germline, CDR1 is SGDLS, CDR2 YYNGEE. This CDR3 spans 15 amino acids. The germline V and J ends were trimmed by 3 bases and 3 bases, with 13 bases remaining between them. The CDR3 loop reads CASSAVGGFGNTIYF. CDR3 DNA sequence: TGTGCCAGCAGCGCAGTGGGGGGGTTTGGAAACACCATATATTTT.

This clone was recorded many times. The CDR3 DNA is TGTGCCAGCAGCCTCCGGGACAGGGGGTTTGGCTACACCTTC. Its protein product is CASSLRDRGFGYTF. The chain is built from TRBV12-3 or TRBV12-4 and TRBJ1-2; 11 bases match TRBD1. This CDR3 is 14 amino acids long. The J segment lost 7 bases and the V segment lost 6 bases, leaving 7 bases of the junction unmatched.

This clone was observed many times. This specimen includes other DNA sequences encoding the same CDR3. This chain connects TRBV6-4 to TRBJ2-1, with D tentatively TRBD1 or TRBD2 (5 bases each). This CDR3 is 14 amino acids long. Trimming stripped 6 bases from V and 0 bases from J, with 9 bases between. Germline CDR1 and CDR2: MRHNA and SNTAGT. DNA of the CDR3: TGTGCCAGCAGACAGGACTTCTCCTACAATGAGCAGTTCTTC. Amino acids: CASRQDFSYNEQFF.

There are many counts of this clone. The chain recombines TRBV5-1 with TRBJ2-5; 9 nucleotides line up with TRBD2. J lost 2 bases, V lost 3 bases, and 2 bases had no gene match. Germline values: CDR1 SGHRS, CDR2 YFSETQ. This CDR3 comprises 14 residues. The CDR3 DNA is TGCGCCAGCAGCTATCTAGCGGGACAAGAGACCCAGTACTTC. This gives the protein CASSYLAGQETQYF.

There are many counts of this clone. The chain carries TRBV28 and TRBJ2-7; 8 nucleotides match TRBD2. The trim removed 8 bases at V and 3 bases at J, leaving 6 bases unmatched. CDR3 length: 13 amino acids. Germline CDR1 reads MDHEN; CDR2 reads SYDVKM. Here the CDR3 reads CASSSGTSYEQYF. The DNA of the CDR3 is TGTGCCAGCTCTTCCGGGACTAGCTACGAGCAGTACTTC.

In this sample, this clone turned up many times. The CDR3 is CASSDRGMNTEAFF. In DNA, the CDR3 is TGTGCCAGCAGTGACCGAGGAATGAACACTGAAGCTTTCTTT. The chain links TRBV6-1 to TRBJ1-1; no definite D call. CDR1 and CDR2 from the germline V gene are MNHNS and SASEGT. The V gene lost 3 bases and the J gene lost 0 bases, with 8 bases spanning the gap. This CDR3 is 14 amino acids long.

This clone was counted ten times or more. This chain joins TRBV7-2 and TRBJ2-7; tentative D call: TRBD1 (6 bases). Trimming removed 3 bases from V and 5 bases from J, with 17 bases in between. The CDR3 extends over 15 amino acids. Germline CDR1 SGHTA, CDR2 FQGNSA. CDR3 bases: TGTGCCAGCAGCTTTGCGACAGGACTTAAGGACGAGCAGTACTTC. Its translation: CASSFATGLKDEQYF.